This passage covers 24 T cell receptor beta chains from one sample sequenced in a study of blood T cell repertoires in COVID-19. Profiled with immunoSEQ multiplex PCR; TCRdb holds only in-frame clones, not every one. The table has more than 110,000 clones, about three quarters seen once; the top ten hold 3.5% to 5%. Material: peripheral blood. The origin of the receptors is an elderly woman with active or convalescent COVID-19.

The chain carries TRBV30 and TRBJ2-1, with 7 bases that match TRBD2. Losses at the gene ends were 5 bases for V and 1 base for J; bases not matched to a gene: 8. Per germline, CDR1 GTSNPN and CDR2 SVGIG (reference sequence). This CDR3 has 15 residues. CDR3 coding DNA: TGTGCCTGGCTAACGCCGCGGGGGTCCTACAATGAGCAGTTCTTC. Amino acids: CAWLTPRGSYNEQFF. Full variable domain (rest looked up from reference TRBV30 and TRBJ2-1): SQTIHQWPATLVQPVGSPLSLECTVEGTSNPNLYWYRQAAGRGLQLLFYSVGIGQISSEVPQNLSASRPQDRQFILSSKKLLLSDSGFYLCAWLTPRGSYNEQFFGPGTRLTVL.

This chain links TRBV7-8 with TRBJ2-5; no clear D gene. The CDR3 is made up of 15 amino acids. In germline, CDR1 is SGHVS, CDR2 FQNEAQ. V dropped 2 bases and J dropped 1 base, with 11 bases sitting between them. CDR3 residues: CASSLTTTGQETQYF. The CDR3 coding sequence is TGTGCCAGCAGCTTAACCACTACTGGCCAAGAGACCCAGTACTTC.

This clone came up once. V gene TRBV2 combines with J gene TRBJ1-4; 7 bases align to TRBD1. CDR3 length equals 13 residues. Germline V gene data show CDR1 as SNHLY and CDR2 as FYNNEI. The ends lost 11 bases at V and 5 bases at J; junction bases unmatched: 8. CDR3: CAGQGGPNEKLFF. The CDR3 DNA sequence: TGTGCCGGCCAGGGGGGCCCCAATGAAAAACTGTTTTTT.

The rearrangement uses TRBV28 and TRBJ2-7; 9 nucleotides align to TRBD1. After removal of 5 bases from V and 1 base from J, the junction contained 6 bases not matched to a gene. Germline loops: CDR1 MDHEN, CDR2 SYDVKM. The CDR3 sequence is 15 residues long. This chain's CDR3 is CASSSTGTGSYEQYF. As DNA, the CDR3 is TGTGCCAGCAGTAGCACCGGGACAGGGTCCTACGAGCAGTACTTC.

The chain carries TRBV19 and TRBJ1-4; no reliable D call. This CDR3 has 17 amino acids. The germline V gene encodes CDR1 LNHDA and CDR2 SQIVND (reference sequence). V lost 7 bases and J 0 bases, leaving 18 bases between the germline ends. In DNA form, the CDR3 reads TGTGCCAGTACCTCCCACGGCGGCAGTGCAACTAATGAAAAACTGTTTTTT. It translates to CASTSHGGSATNEKLFF.

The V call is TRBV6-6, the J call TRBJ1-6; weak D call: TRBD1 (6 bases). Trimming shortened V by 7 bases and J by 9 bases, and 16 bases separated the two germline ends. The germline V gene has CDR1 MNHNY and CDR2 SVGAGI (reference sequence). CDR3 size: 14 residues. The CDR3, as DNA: TGTGCCAGCACAATACAGGGAGGGGTTTCACCCCTCCACTTT. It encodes CASTIQGGVSPLHF.

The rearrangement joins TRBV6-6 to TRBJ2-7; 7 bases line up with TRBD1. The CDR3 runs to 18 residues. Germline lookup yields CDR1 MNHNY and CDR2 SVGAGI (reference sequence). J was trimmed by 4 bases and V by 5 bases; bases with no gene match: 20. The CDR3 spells CASSRPSVWGQQIYEQYF. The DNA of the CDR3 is TGTGCCAGCAGTCGTCCTAGTGTGTGGGGACAGCAGATTTACGAGCAGTACTTC.

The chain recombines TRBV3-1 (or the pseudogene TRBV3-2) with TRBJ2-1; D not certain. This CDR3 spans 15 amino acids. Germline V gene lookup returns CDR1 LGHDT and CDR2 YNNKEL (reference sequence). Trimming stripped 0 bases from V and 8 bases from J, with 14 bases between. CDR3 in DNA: TGTGCCAGCAGCCAAGATTTGCACCCAAGCGATGAGCAGTTCTTC. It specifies CASSQDLHPSDEQFF.

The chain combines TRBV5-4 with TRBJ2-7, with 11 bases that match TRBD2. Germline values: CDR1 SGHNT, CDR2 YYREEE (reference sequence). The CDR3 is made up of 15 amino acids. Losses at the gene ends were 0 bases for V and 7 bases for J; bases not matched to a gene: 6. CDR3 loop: CASSLVAGGPREQYF. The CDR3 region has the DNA TGTGCCAGCAGCTTGGTAGCGGGGGGGCCTCGGGAGCAGTACTTC. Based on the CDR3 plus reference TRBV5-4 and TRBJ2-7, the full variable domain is ETGVTQSPTHLIKTRGQQVTLRCSSQSGHNTVSWYQQALGQGPQFIFQYYREEENGRGNFPPRFSGLQFPNYSSELNVNALELDDSALYLCASSLVAGGPREQYFGPGTRLTVT.

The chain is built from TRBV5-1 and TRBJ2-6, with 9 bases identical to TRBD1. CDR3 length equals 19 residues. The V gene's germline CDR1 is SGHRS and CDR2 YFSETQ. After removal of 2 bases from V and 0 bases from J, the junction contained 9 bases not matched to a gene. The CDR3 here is CASSFIRDRVLSGANVLTF. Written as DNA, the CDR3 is TGCGCCAGCAGCTTTATCCGGGACAGGGTCCTCTCTGGGGCCAACGTCCTGACTTTC.

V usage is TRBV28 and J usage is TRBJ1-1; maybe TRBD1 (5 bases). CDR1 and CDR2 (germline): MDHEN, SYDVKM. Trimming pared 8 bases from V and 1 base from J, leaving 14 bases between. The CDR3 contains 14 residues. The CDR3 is CASPSGGRNTEAFF. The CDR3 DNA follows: TGTGCCAGCCCCTCTGGGGGGAGGAACACTGAAGCTTTCTTT. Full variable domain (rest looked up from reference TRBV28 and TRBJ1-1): DVKVTQSSRYLVKRTGEKVFLECVQDMDHENMFWYRQDPGLGLRLIYFSYDVKMKEKGDIPEGYSVSREKKERFSLILESASTNQTSMYLCASPSGGRNTEAFFGQGTRLTVV.

This CDR3 reads CASSGGTSIADTQYF. The DNA of the CDR3 is TGTGCCAGCAGTGGCGGGACTAGCATTGCAGATACGCAGTATTTT. J is TRBJ2-3 and V is TRBV2; 9 bases match TRBD2. The CDR3 is 15 amino acids. Per the germline V gene, CDR1 is SNHLY and CDR2 is FYNNEI. V dropped 4 bases and J dropped 4; count of bases not matched to a gene: 6.

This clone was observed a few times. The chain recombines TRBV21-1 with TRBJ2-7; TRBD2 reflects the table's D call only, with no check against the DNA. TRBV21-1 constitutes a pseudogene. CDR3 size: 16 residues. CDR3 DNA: TGTGCCAGCAGCACTTCCCCACGTGGTTTAGTATACGAGCAGTACTTC. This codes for CASSTSPRGLVYEQYF.

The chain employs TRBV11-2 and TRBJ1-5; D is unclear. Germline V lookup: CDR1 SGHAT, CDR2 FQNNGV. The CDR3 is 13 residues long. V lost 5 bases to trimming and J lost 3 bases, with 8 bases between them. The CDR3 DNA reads TGTGCCAGCAGCGCAGACATCAATCAGCCCCAGCATTTT. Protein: CASSADINQPQHF.

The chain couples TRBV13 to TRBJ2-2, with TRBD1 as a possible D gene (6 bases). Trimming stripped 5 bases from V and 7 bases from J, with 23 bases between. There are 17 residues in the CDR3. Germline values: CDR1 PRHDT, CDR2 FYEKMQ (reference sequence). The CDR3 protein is CASSAQNTGKLGGELFF. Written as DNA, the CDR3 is TGTGCCAGCAGCGCCCAAAATACAGGGAAGTTAGGCGGGGAGCTGTTTTTT.

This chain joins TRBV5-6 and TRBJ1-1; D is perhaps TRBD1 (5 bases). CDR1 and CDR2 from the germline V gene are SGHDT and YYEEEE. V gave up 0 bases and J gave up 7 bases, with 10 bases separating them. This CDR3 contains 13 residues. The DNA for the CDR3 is TGTGCCAGCAGCTTGGTTTCGACAGTTGAAGCTTTCTTT. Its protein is CASSLVSTVEAFF.

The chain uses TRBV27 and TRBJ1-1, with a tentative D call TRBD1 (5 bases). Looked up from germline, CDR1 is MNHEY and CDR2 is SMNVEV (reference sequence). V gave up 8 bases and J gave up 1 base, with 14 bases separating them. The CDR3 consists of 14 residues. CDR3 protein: CASGTGLRNTEAFF. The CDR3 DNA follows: TGTGCCAGCGGCACGGGACTTAGGAACACTGAAGCTTTCTTT.

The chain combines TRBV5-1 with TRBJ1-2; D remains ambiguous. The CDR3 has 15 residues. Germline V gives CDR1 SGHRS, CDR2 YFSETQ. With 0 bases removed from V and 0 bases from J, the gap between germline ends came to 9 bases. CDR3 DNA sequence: TGCGCCAGCAGCTTGGAGCGGGCGACTAACTATGGCTACACCTTC. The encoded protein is CASSLERATNYGYTF.

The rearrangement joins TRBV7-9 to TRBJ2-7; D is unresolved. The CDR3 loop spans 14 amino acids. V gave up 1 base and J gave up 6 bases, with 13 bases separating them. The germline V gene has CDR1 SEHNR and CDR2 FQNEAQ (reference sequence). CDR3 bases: TGTGCCAGCAGCTTAGAGGTTATGAGGAGCGAGCAGTACTTC. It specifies CASSLEVMRSEQYF.

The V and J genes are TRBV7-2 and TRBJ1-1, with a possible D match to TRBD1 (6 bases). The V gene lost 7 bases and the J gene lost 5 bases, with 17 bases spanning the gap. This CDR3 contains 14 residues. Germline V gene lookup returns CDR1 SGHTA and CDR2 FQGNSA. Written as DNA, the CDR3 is TGTGCCAGCAATCCAGGGGCAGGGAGTACTGAAGCTTTCTTT. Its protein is CASNPGAGSTEAFF. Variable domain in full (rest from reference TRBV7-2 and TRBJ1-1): GAGVSQSPSNKVTEKGKDVELRCDPISGHTALYWYRQSLGQGLEFLIYFQGNSAPDKSGLPSDRFSAERTGGSVSTLTIQRTQQEDSAVYLCASNPGAGSTEAFFGQGTRLTVV.

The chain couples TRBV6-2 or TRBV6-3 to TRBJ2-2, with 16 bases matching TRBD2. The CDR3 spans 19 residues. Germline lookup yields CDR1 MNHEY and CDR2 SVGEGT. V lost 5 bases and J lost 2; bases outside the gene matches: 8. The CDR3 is CASSTPGLAGGINTGELFF. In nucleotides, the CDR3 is TGTGCCAGCAGTACCCCGGGACTAGCGGGGGGGATTAACACCGGGGAGCTGTTTTTT.

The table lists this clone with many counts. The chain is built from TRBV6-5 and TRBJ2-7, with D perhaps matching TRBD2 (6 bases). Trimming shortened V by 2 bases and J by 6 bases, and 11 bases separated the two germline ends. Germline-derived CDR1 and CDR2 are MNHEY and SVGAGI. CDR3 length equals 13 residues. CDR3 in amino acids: CASSYGGTREQYF. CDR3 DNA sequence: TGTGCCAGCAGTTACGGGGGGACGCGCGAGCAGTACTTC.

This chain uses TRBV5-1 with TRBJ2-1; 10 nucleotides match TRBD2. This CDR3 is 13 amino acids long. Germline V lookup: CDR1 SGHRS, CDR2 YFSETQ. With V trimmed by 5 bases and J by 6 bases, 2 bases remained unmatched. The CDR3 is CASRRTSGNEQFF. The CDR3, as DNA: TGCGCCAGCAGACGGACTAGCGGCAATGAGCAGTTCTTC.

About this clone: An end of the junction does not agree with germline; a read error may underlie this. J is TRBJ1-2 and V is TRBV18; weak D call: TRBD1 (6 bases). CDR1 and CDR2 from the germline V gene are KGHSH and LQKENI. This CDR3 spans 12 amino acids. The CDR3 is CASSPGGPANSF. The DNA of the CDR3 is TGTGCCAGCTCACCCGGGGGGCCGGCTAATTCCTTC.